A selection of T cell receptor beta chains follows, all from one sample in a study of radiotherapy plus CTLA-4 blockade in lung cancer. The table came from immunoSEQ multiplex PCR; TCRdb's copy has only in-frame clones and leaves some out. This sample has tens of thousands of clones; roughly four fifths occur once, and the top ten carry under 8%. This sample comprised peripheral blood, obtained from a patient treated with radiotherapy plus ipilimumab. The source of these receptors is a human donor with non-small cell lung cancer who had stable disease on radiotherapy plus ipilimumab. Both conserved end residues are part of each CDR3. A D gene is named only where the DNA matches it firmly. Clone size is given for some rows only: seen once, a few or many times, or a class if the clone is expanded.

j_call | d_call | v_call | clone_size | cdr3_aa
TRBJ1-3 | . | TRBV11-3 | . | CASSLDSSSGNTIYF
TRBJ1-2 | . | TRBV6-5 | . | CASSYSSRLSNYGYTF
TRBJ1-5 | . | TRBV6-1 | medium-sized | CASSESDSASEPQHF
TRBJ1-5 | TRBD1 | TRBV6-1 | . | CATVGGRGRTQPQHF
TRBJ2-6 | . | TRBV19 | . | CASTHRDRANVLTF
TRBJ2-2 | TRBD2 | TRBV6-1 | . | CASTVRGTNTGELFF
TRBJ2-5 | . | TRBV18 | . | CASSPGNRQETQYF
TRBJ2-3 | TRBD1 | TRBV10-2 | . | CASIGQATDTQYF
TRBJ1-6 | TRBD1 | TRBV7-3 | . | CASSPRPGTGGLDNSPLHF
TRBJ1-5 | TRBD1 | TRBV6-5 | once | CASSAGPDRVQPQHF
TRBJ2-1 | . | TRBV7-2 | . | CASSLDLSSNEQFF
TRBJ1-5 | . | TRBV21-1 | . | CASRHLGDRTNQPQHF
TRBJ1-2 | . | TRBV10-3 | . | CAISARNYGYTF
TRBJ2-3 | . | TRBV10-2 | . | CASSEGGSTDTQYF
TRBJ1-1 | . | TRBV5-1 | few | CASSSTVDTLRAEAFF
TRBJ1-1 | TRBD1 | TRBV11-3 | few | CASSQGGQAFF
TRBJ2-3 | TRBD1 | TRBV9 | once | CASSATGGSGDTQYF
TRBJ2-1 | TRBD1 | TRBV7-9 | few | CASSRRTGKVWQFF
TRBJ1-2 | . | TRBV6-8 | . | CASSQGYGYTF
TRBJ2-6 | . | TRBV5-1 | . | CASSDGGANVLTF
TRBJ1-4 | TRBD1 | TRBV6-1 | once | CASRDEQGPNEKLFF
TRBJ1-1 | . | TRBV5-4 | once | CASSLISNVPTNTEAFF
TRBJ2-4 | . | TRBV14 | . | CASSPRRAVNIQYF
TRBJ1-3 | . | TRBV28 | . | CASGPTRSGNTIYF
TRBJ2-2 | . | TRBV6-5 | . | CASSYPGSDTGELFF
TRBJ1-1 | . | TRBV5-1 | few | CASSLTNTEAFF
TRBJ1-1 | . | TRBV7-8 | . | CASSLAGESSEAFF
TRBJ2-1 | . | TRBV4-3 | . | CASSQRLARDSYNEQFF
TRBJ2-3 | . | TRBV9 | once | CASSGLRTDTQYF
TRBJ2-7 | TRBD1 | TRBV9 | few | CASSVGGQGSAEQYF
TRBJ1-2 | . | TRBV18 | . | CASSPREAGTHGYTF
TRBJ1-4 | . | TRBV6-1 | . | CASSTGQRNYEKLFF
TRBJ2-3 | . | TRBV19 | . | CASSIATQGRQYF
TRBJ1-4 | . | TRBV5-8 | . | CASSLWGSTEKLFF
TRBJ1-5 | TRBD1 | TRBV4-1 | once | CASSRGDRGSNQPQHF
TRBJ2-3 | . | TRBV29-1 | . | CSVVRLTGQTQYF
TRBJ1-2 | TRBD1 | TRBV19 | . | CASRTGTGGNYGYTF
TRBJ2-3 | . | TRBV11-3 | . | CASSPIAGDTQYF
TRBJ2-7 | . | TRBV13 | once | CASSPGLLEREQYF
TRBJ2-7 | TRBD1 | TRBV6-1 | . | CASRLDRGAYEQYF
TRBJ1-3 | . | TRBV6-1 | . | CASRDPSLSGNTIYF
TRBJ1-6 | TRBD1 | TRBV5-5 | . | CASSLDRGRSYNSPLHF
TRBJ2-2 | . | TRBV10-3 | few | CATFDKNTGELFF
TRBJ2-1 | . | TRBV9 | . | CASSVGGLPKGYNEQFF
TRBJ1-1 | . | TRBV5-1 | . | CASSLTHRDWDPNTEAFF
TRBJ2-7 | . | TRBV30 | . | CAWSSSAGLSYEQYF
TRBJ1-5 | TRBD1 | TRBV4-1 | . | CASSQSGQGYNQPQHF
TRBJ1-5 | . | TRBV27 | . | CASSPHSVKFLNQPQHF
TRBJ1-2 | TRBD1 | TRBV10-3 | . | CAIFDRAYGYTF
TRBJ1-1 | . | TRBV6-5 | . | CASSYSGTSEAFF
TRBJ1-1 | . | TRBV5-1 | once | CASSSPKGYNTEAFF
TRBJ1-1 | . | TRBV6-6 | . | CASRLTANTEAFF
TRBJ1-1 | TRBD1 | TRBV6-1 | . | CASSSLLTGSTEAFF
TRBJ2-6 | . | TRBV9 | . | CASSVGGAGANVLTF
TRBJ1-5 | . | TRBV6-6 | . | CASSYSQGVSNQPQHF
TRBJ1-2 | . | TRBV6-1 | . | CASNPGRTNYGYTF
TRBJ1-5 | . | TRBV27 | . | CASSLGGVTNQPQHF
TRBJ1-2 | TRBD1 | TRBV18 | . | CASSIQGTGGYTF
TRBJ2-1 | . | TRBV15 | . | CATSRGQLTYNEQFF